This TCR beta chain was identified in a study of CD8+ T cells in alopecia areata. This CDR3 has 13 residues. Germline CDR1 reads LNHDA; CDR2 reads SQIVND (reference sequence). Trimming at V came to 6 bases and at J to 2 bases, leaving 3 bases not matched to a gene. Once RNA had been extracted, it was reverse transcribed into cDNA to act as the sequencing template. The data were produced by immunoSEQ multiplex PCR, yet TCRdb's version contains in-frame clones alone and is incomplete. The sample lists over 150,000 clones; over 55% were seen once. The sequence derives from a human donor with alopecia areata. The starting material was CD4+ T cells sorted from blood, obtained at week 0. This chain links TRBV19 with TRBJ1-2, with 7 bases fitting TRBD1. The CDR3 loop is CASRDRENYGYTF. In nucleotides, the CDR3 is TGTGCCAGTAGAGACAGGGAAAACTATGGCTACACCTTC.